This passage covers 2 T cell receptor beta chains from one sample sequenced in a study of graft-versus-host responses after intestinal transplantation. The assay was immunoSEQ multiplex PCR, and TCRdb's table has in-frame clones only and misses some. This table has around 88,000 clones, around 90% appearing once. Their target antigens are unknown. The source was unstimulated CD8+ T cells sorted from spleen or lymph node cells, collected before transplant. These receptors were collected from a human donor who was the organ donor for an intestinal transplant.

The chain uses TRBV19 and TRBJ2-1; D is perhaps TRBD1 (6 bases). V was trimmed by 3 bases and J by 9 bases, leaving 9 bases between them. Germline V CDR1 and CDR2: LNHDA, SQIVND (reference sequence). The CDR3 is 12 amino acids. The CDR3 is CASSMGAIEQFF. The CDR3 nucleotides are TGTGCCAGTAGTATGGGGGCAATTGAGCAGTTCTTC.

CDR3 in DNA: TGCGCCAGCAGCAACAGTGAGAGCTCCTACAATGAGCAGTTCTTC. Translated: CASSNSESSYNEQFF. The chain carries TRBV5-1 and TRBJ2-1; D ambiguous. Trimming stripped 4 bases from V and 0 bases from J, with 11 bases between. Looked up from germline, CDR1 is SGHRS and CDR2 is YFSETQ. The CDR3 has 15 amino acids.